This TCR beta chain derives from a study of CD8 T cells in Susac syndrome. Study summary: Active disease was present in more than five of the sequenced Susac syndrome patients, and remission in eight or nine. General observations from the study: The CD4+ T cell repertoires from Susac syndrome exhibited no clonal expansion.

Between the trimmed V and J ends, which lost 5 bases and 0 bases, there was a span of 11 bases. Germline V gives CDR1 DFQATT, CDR2 SNEGSKA (reference sequence). The CDR3 loop spans 14 amino acids. Notes on this clonotype: What it binds is not known.

An amount of RNA that ranged from roughly 0.5 to 1 ug was reverse transcribed with random hexamers. TCRdb re-analysed the immunoSEQ multiplex PCR reads in MiXCR, keeping a single row per CDR3 protein. The sample shows approximately 210,000 distinct CDR3 sequences, 94% of them seen only once. Negative isolation was used for CD8+ and CD4+ T cells, and FACS enrichment was applied to TEMRA cells. The chain combines TRBV20-1 with TRBJ1-3; D is unclear. Sequencing input: CD4+ T cells from PBMCs. The clonotype originates from a human donor with Susac syndrome. Here the CDR3 DNA reads TGCAGTGCTGGAGTACACCGCTCTGGAAACACCATATATTTT. Its translation: CSAGVHRSGNTIYF.